This TCR beta chain was identified during a study of T-cell reconstitution after alpha-beta-depleted transplantation in children. Study findings and constraints: The high TCRbeta diversity at day 60 in some patients came from surviving recipient T cells and thymic progenitors. Among T cells one year after transplant, newly produced cells accounted for most counts and diversity.

The CDR3 runs to 12 residues. Trimming shortened V by 3 bases and J by 9 bases, and 9 bases separated the two germline ends. CDR1 is LNHDA and CDR2 is SQIVND in the germline V gene (reference sequence). During its preparation, the TCRbeta library received unique molecular identifiers. TCRdb re-derived calls from the PCR reads in MiXCR, one entry per CDR3 protein. Of just over 950,000 distinct CDR3 sequences in the sample, roughly 29% are singletons; the top ten hold under 30%. Concerning this clonotype: What it binds is not known.

The genes are TRBV19 and TRBJ2-1; weak D call: TRBD2 (5 bases). The clonotype comes from a boy under two years old who had a stem cell transplant for SCID, so the T cells may come from the graft donor. Sample: PBMCs, mostly from graft donor cells, taken 360 days after TCRalphabeta/CD19-depleted stem cell transplant. The CDR3 is CASSMVLAEQFF. CDR3 nucleotides: TGTGCCAGTAGTATGGTGCTAGCTGAGCAGTTCTTC.